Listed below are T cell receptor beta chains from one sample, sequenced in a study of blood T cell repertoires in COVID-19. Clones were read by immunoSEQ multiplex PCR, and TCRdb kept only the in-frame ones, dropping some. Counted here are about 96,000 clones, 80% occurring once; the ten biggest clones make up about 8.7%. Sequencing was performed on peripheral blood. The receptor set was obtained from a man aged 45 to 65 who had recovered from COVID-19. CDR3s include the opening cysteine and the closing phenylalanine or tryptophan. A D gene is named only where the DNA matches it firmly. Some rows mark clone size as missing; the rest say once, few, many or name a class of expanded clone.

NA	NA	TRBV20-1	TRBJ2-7	CSASRQEEQYF	TGCAGTGCTAGCCGACAAGAGGAGCAGTACTTC
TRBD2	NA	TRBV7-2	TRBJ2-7	CASSNLAGGSYEQYF	TGTGCCAGCAGCAATCTAGCGGGCGGCTCCTACGAGCAGTACTTC
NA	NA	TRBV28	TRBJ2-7	CASRGTAFGGYEQYF	TGTGCCAGCAGGGGGACAGCGTTCGGGGGCTACGAGCAGTACTTC
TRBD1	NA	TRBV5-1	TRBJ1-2	CASRPGQFLNYGYTF	TGCGCCAGCAGACCGGGACAGTTCCTAAACTATGGCTACACCTTC
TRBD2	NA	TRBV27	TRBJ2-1	CASCRGGYNEQFF	TGTGCCAGCTGCCGGGGGGGTTACAATGAGCAGTTCTTC
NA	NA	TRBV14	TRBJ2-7	CASSQENTLGSHEQYF	TGTGCCAGCAGCCAAGAAAACACCTTGGGCTCCCACGAGCAGTACTTC
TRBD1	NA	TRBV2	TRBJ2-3	CASSDGTGTVNTDTQYF	TGTGCCAGCAGTGATGGGACCGGGACAGTGAACACAGATACGCAGTATTTT
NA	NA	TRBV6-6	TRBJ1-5	CASSWGDSNQPQHF	TGTGCCAGCAGTTGGGGGGATAGCAATCAGCCCCAGCATTTT
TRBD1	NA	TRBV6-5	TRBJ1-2	CASRRTGPNYGYTF	TGTGCCAGCAGACGGACAGGGCCTAACTATGGCTACACCTTC
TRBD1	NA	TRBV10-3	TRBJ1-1	CAIRDRDTEAFF	TGTGCCATCAGAGACAGGGACACTGAAGCTTTCTTT
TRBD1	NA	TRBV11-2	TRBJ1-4	CASSSHRGKLFF	TGTGCCAGCAGCTCGCACAGGGGAAAACTGTTTTTT
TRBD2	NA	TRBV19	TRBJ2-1	CASSIWTSGNNEQFF	TGTGCCAGTAGTATATGGACTAGCGGCAATAATGAGCAGTTCTTC
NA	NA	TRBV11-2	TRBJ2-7	CASSSNYEQYF	TGTGCCAGCAGCTCCAACTACGAGCAGTACTTC
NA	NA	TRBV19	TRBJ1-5	CASSMDAGGDNQPQHF	TGTGCCAGTAGCATGGATGCGGGGGGTGACAATCAGCCCCAGCATTTT
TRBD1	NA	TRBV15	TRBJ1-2	CATTRGRTGYGYTF	TGTGCCACCACTCGGGGTAGGACAGGCTATGGCTACACCTTC
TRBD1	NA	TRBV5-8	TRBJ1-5	CASSGGQGAGSNQPQHF	TGTGCCAGCAGCGGGGGACAGGGGGCGGGAAGCAATCAGCCCCAGCATTTT
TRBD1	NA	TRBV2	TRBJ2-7	CASRFEGTGAYEQYF	TGTGCCAGCCGTTTCGAGGGGACAGGGGCCTACGAGCAGTACTTC
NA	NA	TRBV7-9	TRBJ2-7	CASSANNEQYF	TGTGCCAGCAGCGCTAATAACGAGCAGTACTTC
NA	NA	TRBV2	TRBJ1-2	CASSQGSTYGYTF	TGTGCCAGCAGCCAGGGATCCACCTATGGCTACACCTTC
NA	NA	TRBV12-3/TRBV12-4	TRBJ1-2	CASSSSSGYGYTF	TGTGCCAGCAGTTCCAGCAGCGGCTATGGCTACACCTTC
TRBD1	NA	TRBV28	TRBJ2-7	CASGTGAPDEQYF	TGTGCCAGCGGGACAGGGGCTCCCGACGAGCAGTACTTC
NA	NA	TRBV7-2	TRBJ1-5	CASSLQSGEIQPQHF	TGTGCCAGCAGCTTACAATCAGGGGAGATCCAGCCCCAGCATTTT
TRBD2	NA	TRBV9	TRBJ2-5	CASSFRVGEGETQYF	TGTGCCAGCAGCTTCAGAGTAGGGGAGGGAGAGACCCAGTACTTC
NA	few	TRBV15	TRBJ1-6	CAGRRQRNSPLHF	TGTGCAGGGCGGCGGCAGCGGAATTCACCCCTCCACTTT
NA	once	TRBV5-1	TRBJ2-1	CASSLRTGANEQFF	TGCGCCAGCAGCCTACGCACTGGAGCGAATGAGCAGTTCTTC
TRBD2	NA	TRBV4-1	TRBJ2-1	CASSQARRGTHDYNEQFF	TGCGCCAGCAGCCAAGCCCGGCGGGGGACGCACGACTACAATGAGCAGTTCTTC
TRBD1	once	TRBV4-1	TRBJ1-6	CASSQGDRDNSPLHF	TGCGCCAGCAGCCAAGGGGACAGGGATAATTCACCCCTCCACTTT
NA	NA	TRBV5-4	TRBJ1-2	CASSIGGDYGYTF	TGTGCCAGCAGCATCGGGGGGGACTATGGCTACACCTTC
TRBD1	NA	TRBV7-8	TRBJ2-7	CASTYLGTGYEQYF	TGTGCCAGCACTTACCTAGGGACAGGCTACGAGCAGTACTTC
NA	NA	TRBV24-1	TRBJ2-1	CATSDSLSSYNEQFF	TGTGCCACCAGTGATTCGCTAAGCTCCTACAATGAGCAGTTCTTC
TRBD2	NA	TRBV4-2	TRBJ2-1	CASSQDGGAYNEQFF	TGTGCCAGCAGCCAAGATGGGGGGGCCTACAATGAGCAGTTCTTC
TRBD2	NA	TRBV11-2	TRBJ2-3	CASSPGLAGSDTQYF	TGTGCCAGCAGCCCCGGACTAGCGGGATCAGATACGCAGTATTTT
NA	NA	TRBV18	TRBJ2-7	CASSPLAGAKTEQYF	TGTGCCAGCTCACCCTTGGCAGGGGCTAAGACGGAGCAGTACTTC